The subject of this entry is one T cell receptor (beta chain). The antigen remains unidentified. The data belong to a study of OX40 agonist ivuxolimab in advanced cancers. Overall study: Earlier treatment with anti-PD-1, anti-PD-L1 or anti-CTLA-4 was permitted, and about 40% had received some. Patients achieving partial responses numbered three: one hepatocellular carcinoma case and two cutaneous melanoma cases.

Overall study results and limits: Some of the nonresponding patients also showed low levels of normalized T-cell clonal expansion. More expanded clones were seen, on average, in CD8+ T cells than in CD4+.

Measured with immunoSEQ multiplex PCR; TCRdb has only the in-frame clones, and not every one. The data contain tens of thousands of clones, 90% of them seen just once; the ten biggest clones take up about 1.8%. Trimming took off 6 bases at V and 5 bases at J, with 7 bases between the two ends. This CDR3 has 12 amino acids. Per the germline V gene, CDR1 is MDHEN and CDR2 is SYDVKM. The V call is TRBV28, the J call TRBJ1-4; D unresolved. The specimen was CD4+ or CD8+ T cells sorted from blood, collected in a trial of the OX40 agonist ivuxolimab. The receptor's source is an adult with an advanced solid tumor such as melanoma, head and neck, liver or kidney cancer. The CDR3 region has the DNA TGTGCCAGCAGGGAGGGAAATGAAAAACTGTTTTTT. It codes for CASREGNEKLFF.